This T cell receptor (beta chain) came from a study of CD8+ T cells in alopecia areata (dated by TCRdb to between 2018 and 2020). For context, the study as a whole: The treated patients, all with moderate-to-severe alopecia areata, were enrolled in an open-label pilot trial of oral tofacitinib given at 5 to 10 mg twice daily. Tofacitinib was given for 6 to 18 months, followed by 6 months of follow-up off drug to assess delayed response and recurrence. The SALT score, which quantifies the percentage of affected scalp surface area, was used to measure disease severity in treated patients. High-throughput TCRbeta sequencing was used to examine T cell clonal expansion in alopecia areata in both the C3H/HeJ mouse model and human patients. Human TCRbeta sequencing covered scalp tissue and sorted CD4+ and CD8+ peripheral blood T cells from patchy and totalis/universalis alopecia areata patients and healthy controls. Biopsies were taken from tofacitinib-treated patients at baseline and at 4 and 24 weeks of treatment, and a later scalp biopsy was taken in several of the tofacitinib-treated patients. Clonality in the scalp was compared among normal scalp (n=4), patchy alopecia areata scalp (n=8), and alopecia totalis/universalis scalp (n=8). RNA was extracted with the PAXgene miRNA kit for fixed scalp, the miRNeasy kit for PBMCs, and the RNeasy kit for mouse skin. TCRbeta CDR3 regions were amplified by immunoSEQ multiplex PCR using 35 Vbeta forward and 13 Jbeta reverse primers.

The library relied on the immunoSEQ multiplex PCR assay. To provide template for TCR sequencing, every sample had RNA extracted and reverse transcribed into cDNA. SuperScript III was used for first-strand cDNA synthesis, primed with a 2:1 mix of oligo-dT and random hexamers. A synthetic immune receptor repertoire was used to assess amplification bias, and residual bias was removed computationally. The study's own analysis went as follows. Raw reads were preprocessed to remove errors, and CDR3 was defined by IMGT conventions from the conserved cysteine to phenylalanine. Clonality was computed by normalizing Shannon entropy by log2 of the number of productive unique TCRs and subtracting the result from 1. CD4 or CD8 identity of scalp clones was inferred by cross-referencing scalp TCRbeta sequences with sorted blood CD4 and CD8 repertoires. TCRdb holds this immuneACCESS table with in-frame rearrangements only. Some clones are missing; in checked studies, unresolved V genes explain under half, and the rest has no known cause. The DNA gave D and trimming, while V, J and clone size come from that table. For this sample the table gives about 130,000 clones, of which about 59% were detected only once. Clones ranked in the top ten supply about 15% of the sample.

V lost 3 bases and J lost 3 bases, and the count of bases not matched to a germline gene is 1. From the cysteine through the phenylalanine, the CDR3 covers 13 amino acids. Only CDR3 DNA is held: 39 bases, read in frame from base 1. The CDR1 and CDR2 encoded by the germline V gene (reference sequence) are PRHDT and FYEKMQ. Results and caveats for the whole study, not just this receptor: Unlike mouse skin, where gammadelta T cells dominate, normal human skin contains resident alphabeta T cells that get sequenced too, which complicates analysis of the scalp TCR repertoire. Compared with normal scalp, lesional scalp had higher clonality and more expanded CD8+ clones, particularly in alopecia totalis/universalis, a pattern that suggests antigenic drive. The treated cohort was small, with a single nonresponder, so links between baseline CD8+ expansion and response need larger studies. Compared with mice, TCR sequences shared between patients were less clear, possibly partly because of HLA diversity across the patient population. Many expanded lesional clones persisted in scalp and blood during tofacitinib treatment, which may partly explain relapse after stopping treatment. With tofacitinib, both scalp clonality and the number of expanded CD8+ clones among the top 100 scalp clones went down significantly.

Taken with the paper, the label for time point translates to: more than three weeks on oral tofacitinib. Sample treatment or condition, as interpreted from the label and publication: oral pan-JAK inhibitor, 5-10 mg twice daily. Lesional scalp punch biopsies and peripheral blood were collected from alopecia areata patients. PBMCs were isolated by density centrifugation and stained for CD3, CD4 and CD8, after which CD4+ and CD8+ T cells were sorted on a FACSAria. Comments on this clone: It has no known antigen specificity. Nothing much larger sits one base from this clone, and base qualities are not available.

This receptor was identified in a human donor with alopecia areata. The sample here was CD8+ T cells sorted from blood, taken at week 4, from a patient treated with tofacitinib. The rearranged chain carries TRBV13 and TRBJ1-1, with 7 middle bases fitting TRBD1. The CDR3 region: CASSFTGDTEAFF. The nucleotide sequence is TGTGCCAGCAGCTTTACAGGGGACACTGAAGCTTTCTTT.